This T cell receptor (beta chain) came from a study of T cells in women clearing cervical HPV infection. Findings and caveats of the study: Richness differences could reflect unmeasured T-cell content per sample.

With respect to this clone: No antigen is known for it. Coverage ceases 3 residues before the CDR3 finishes, and the germline J gene fills in the end.

TCRdb's copy holds only in-frame clones and misses some; the assay was immunoSEQ multiplex PCR. This sample carries about 35,000 clones, with approximately 6.6% going to the ten biggest clones. CDR3 length equals 12 residues. CDR1 is SNHLY, CDR2 FYNNEI, per germline. The sample consisted of blood buffy coat. The sequence was collected from a woman aged 18 to 75 with a cervical HPV16 infection that either progressed to CIN3+ or cleared (not recorded which). The V gene is TRBV2, the J gene TRBJ2-3; D is perhaps TRBD1 (6 bases). The CDR3 spells CASSGGNQPQYF. The sequenced part of the CDR3 DNA is TGTGCCTCAAGTGGGGGCAATCAGCCG. Based on the CDR3 plus reference TRBV2 and TRBJ2-3, the full variable domain is EPEVTQTPSHQVTQMGQEVILRCVPISNHLYFYWYRQILGQKVEFLVSFYNNEISEKSEIFDDQFSVERPDGSNFTLKIRSTKLEDSAMYFCASSGGNQPQYFGPGTRLTVL.